A selection of T cell receptor beta chains follows, all from one sample in a study of tumor-infiltrating lymphocytes in primary liver carcinoma. TCRdb reanalysed the multiplex PCR reads using MiXCR and keeps one entry per CDR3 protein. The sample has more than 90,000 distinct CDR3 sequences, about 67% seen once. The sample consisted of liver tumor tissue from sampling region 2. The receptors shown here come from a woman aged 55-69 years with primary liver carcinoma and hepatitis B virus infection. Both conserved end residues are part of each CDR3. A D gene is named only where the DNA matches it firmly. The size entry is marked missing in some rows and otherwise reads once, few, many or a size class.

V gene: TRBV11-3
clone size: few
J gene: TRBJ2-1
D gene: -
CDR3 DNA: TGTGCTAGCAGCTTAGATCACTTGGGCAATGAGCAGTTCTTC
CDR3 protein: CASSLDHLGNEQFF

V gene: TRBV11-2
clone size: -
J gene: TRBJ2-1
D gene: TRBD2
CDR3 DNA: TGTGCCAGTAGCAGGAGACTAGTGGGAGGGCAGGGTGATGAGCAGTTCTTC
CDR3 protein: CASSRRLVGGQGDEQFF

V gene: TRBV29-1
clone size: -
J gene: TRBJ2-7
D gene: TRBD2
CDR3 DNA: TGCATCGTTGTAGGCGGGAGGAGAGTCGACGAGCAGTACTTC
CDR3 protein: CIVVGGRRVDEQYF

V gene: TRBV7-9
clone size: -
J gene: TRBJ1-4
D gene: TRBD1
CDR3 DNA: TGTGCCAGCAGCTTATCCGCGAGACAGGGAACAACTAATGAAAAACCGTTTTTT
CDR3 protein: CASSLSARQGTTNEKPFF

V gene: TRBV11-3
clone size: -
J gene: TRBJ2-1
D gene: -
CDR3 DNA: TGTGCCAGCAGCGTAGGATCTAGGGGGAAGCTTGAGCAGTTCTTC
CDR3 protein: CASSVGSRGKLEQFF

V gene: TRBV28
clone size: many
J gene: TRBJ2-7
D gene: -
CDR3 DNA: TGTGCCAGCAGCTTGACAGGCGTCGGGGAGCAGTACTTC
CDR3 protein: CASSLTGVGEQYF

V gene: TRBV12-3/TRBV12-4
clone size: few
J gene: TRBJ2-6
D gene: -
CDR3 DNA: TGTGCCAGCAGCCCTCCCCGGGCCTACTCTAGGGCCAACGTCCCGACTTTC
CDR3 protein: CASSPPRAYSRANVPTF

V gene: TRBV7-9
clone size: few
J gene: TRBJ2-2
D gene: -
CDR3 DNA: TGTGCCAGCAGCTTAGAGGGACATGGCTCCGGGGAGCTGTTTTTT
CDR3 protein: CASSLEGHGSGELFF

V gene: TRBV23-1
clone size: -
J gene: TRBJ2-3
D gene: TRBD2
CDR3 DNA: TGCGCCAGCAGTCAATTCCAGCGGGAGGGCCCTCTACGCATAGATACGCAGTATTTT
CDR3 protein: CASSQFQREGPLRIDTQYF

V gene: TRBV7-9
clone size: -
J gene: TRBJ1-1
D gene: -
CDR3 DNA: TGTGCCAGCAGCCCCCCGATAGGCTCTAACACTGAACCTTTCTTT
CDR3 protein: CASSPPIGSNTEPFF

V gene: TRBV7-9
clone size: -
J gene: TRBJ2-2
D gene: -
CDR3 DNA: TGTGCCAGCATTTCTAGAGGGAGACCCGCGAACACCGGGGAGCTGTTTTTT
CDR3 protein: CASISRGRPANTGELFF

V gene: TRBV6-1
clone size: many
J gene: TRBJ1-5
D gene: -
CDR3 DNA: TGTGCCAGCAGTGCAGGGAACAGCAATCAGCCCCAGCATTTT
CDR3 protein: CASSAGNSNQPQHF

V gene: TRBV29-1
clone size: -
J gene: TRBJ2-1
D gene: TRBD2
CDR3 DNA: TGCAGCGTTGTTTGGCTAGCGGGAGGCCGCCACTACAATGAGCAGCTCTTC
CDR3 protein: CSVVWLAGGRHYNEQLF

V gene: TRBV7-6
clone size: -
J gene: TRBJ2-5
D gene: -
CDR3 DNA: TGTGCCAGTAGCCTCACAGGGCCGAAAGAGACCCAGTACTTC
CDR3 protein: CASSLTGPKETQYF

V gene: TRBV29-1
clone size: -
J gene: TRBJ2-7
D gene: -
CDR3 DNA: TGCAGCGTGGGACAAGCAGGAGGACGATCCGAGCAGTACTTC
CDR3 protein: CSVGQAGGRSEQYF

V gene: TRBV28
clone size: -
J gene: TRBJ2-3
D gene: TRBD1
CDR3 DNA: TGTGCCAGCAGGGCTAACAGGGGGGTGTGGACATATACGCAGTATTTT
CDR3 protein: CASRANRGVWTYTQYF

V gene: TRBV4-2
clone size: -
J gene: TRBJ2-3
D gene: -
CDR3 DNA: TGTGCCAGCAGCCAGGCAGATATGCAGTGTTTT
CDR3 protein: CASSQADMQCF

V gene: TRBV11-3
clone size: -
J gene: TRBJ2-1
D gene: TRBD2
CDR3 DNA: TGTACCGGCAGCCTAGGCGGGAGCACTAATGAGCAGTTCTTC
CDR3 protein: CTGSLGGSTNEQFF

V gene: TRBV19
clone size: -
J gene: TRBJ1-6
D gene: -
CDR3 DNA: TGTGCCAGTACGGAATCCCCCACGGCGAATTCACCCCTCCACTTT
CDR3 protein: CASTESPTANSPLHF

V gene: TRBV6-6
clone size: many
J gene: TRBJ2-7
D gene: -
CDR3 DNA: TGTGCCAGCAGTTACAGTAATGGGCAGTACTTC
CDR3 protein: CASSYSNGQYF

V gene: TRBV11-2
clone size: medium-sized
J gene: TRBJ2-7
D gene: -
CDR3 DNA: TGTGCCAGCAGCTTAGAGCCGGGTCCGAACGAGCAGTACTTC
CDR3 protein: CASSLEPGPNEQYF

V gene: TRBV11-2
clone size: -
J gene: TRBJ2-1
D gene: TRBD2
CDR3 DNA: TGTGCCAGCAGCAGTAGACTAGCGGGAGGGCTGGGGGATGAGCAGCTCTTC
CDR3 protein: CASSSRLAGGLGDEQLF

V gene: TRBV10-2
clone size: once
J gene: TRBJ1-4
D gene: -
CDR3 DNA: TGCACCAGCAGTGATCGGGGGGCGCAAAGTGAAAAACTGTTTTTC
CDR3 protein: CTSSDRGAQSEKLFF

V gene: TRBV6-5
clone size: many
J gene: TRBJ1-4
D gene: TRBD1
CDR3 DNA: TGTGCCAGCAGTTATCTATCAGGGGGGGATGAAAAACTGTTTTTT
CDR3 protein: CASSYLSGGDEKLFF

V gene: TRBV10-3
clone size: -
J gene: TRBJ2-3
D gene: -
CDR3 DNA: TGTGCCATCAATGACGGCACTAGTTTCTCGGATACGCAGTATTTT
CDR3 protein: CAINDGTSFSDTQYF

V gene: TRBV12-3/TRBV12-4
clone size: -
J gene: TRBJ1-1
D gene: -
CDR3 DNA: TGTACCAGCATGGAACCCGGTGACACTGAAGCTTTCTTT
CDR3 protein: CTSMEPGDTEAFF

V gene: TRBV11-2
clone size: -
J gene: TRBJ2-5
D gene: -
CDR3 DNA: TGTGCCAGCAGCTTGGGGTCTGCTGCCTACCAAGATACCCAGTACTTC
CDR3 protein: CASSLGSAAYQDTQYF

V gene: TRBV11-2
clone size: -
J gene: TRBJ2-7
D gene: -
CDR3 DNA: TGTGCCAGCAACTTAGACCCTGGTCATACGTCCGAGCAGTACTTC
CDR3 protein: CASNLDPGHTSEQYF

V gene: TRBV5-5
clone size: many
J gene: TRBJ2-1
D gene: TRBD2
CDR3 DNA: TGTGCCAGCAGCCCGAGCGGGAGTTGGGTCAATGAGCAGTTCTTC
CDR3 protein: CASSPSGSWVNEQFF

V gene: TRBV12-3/TRBV12-4
clone size: once
J gene: TRBJ1-1
D gene: -
CDR3 DNA: TGTGCTAGCAGTTTATGTATCATGAACACCGAAGCTTTCTTT
CDR3 protein: CASSLCIMNTEAFF